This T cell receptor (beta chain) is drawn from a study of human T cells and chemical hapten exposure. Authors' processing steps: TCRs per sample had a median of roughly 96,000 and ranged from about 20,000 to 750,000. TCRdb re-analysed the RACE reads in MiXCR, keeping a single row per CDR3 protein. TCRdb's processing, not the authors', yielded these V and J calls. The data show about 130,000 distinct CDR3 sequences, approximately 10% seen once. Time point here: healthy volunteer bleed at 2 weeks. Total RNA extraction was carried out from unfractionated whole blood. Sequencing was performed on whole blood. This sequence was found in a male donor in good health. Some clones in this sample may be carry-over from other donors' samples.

DNA for the CDR3: TGTGCCAGCTATGCCGGGCAGTACAATGAGCAGTTCTTC. Translated, it gives CASYAGQYNEQFF. V usage is TRBV18 and J usage is TRBJ2-1; the D is unclear. In germline, CDR1 is KGHSH, CDR2 LQKENI. Trimming removed 7 bases from V and 4 bases from J, with 11 bases in between. The CDR3 sequence is 13 residues long.